Each of the 19 T cell receptor beta chains below was sequenced from the same sample in a study of T-cell reconstitution after alpha-beta-depleted transplantation in children. Using unique molecular identifiers, the investigators prepared the TCRbeta library. TCRdb processed the PCR reads anew with MiXCR; each CDR3 protein has one entry. Among hundreds of thousands of distinct CDR3 sequences listed, 16% were seen once. The source material was PBMCs from the stem cell graft donor, sampled from the stem cell graft. The receptors stem from a human donor who donated a stem cell graft to a child with acute myeloid leukemia.

At least ten counts were recorded for this clonotype. An end of the junction does not agree with germline; a read error may underlie this. The V call is TRBV20-1, the J call TRBJ2-3, with D tentatively TRBD2 (7 bases). The germline V gene has CDR1 DFQATT and CDR2 SNEGSKA (reference sequence). The CDR3 runs 16 residues. CDR3 in amino acids: CSARDIRGANTDAQYF. The CDR3 DNA is TGCAGTGCTAGAGATATCCGGGGGGCGAACACAGATGCGCAGTATTTT.

The chain uses TRBV7-9 and TRBJ1-2; no clear D gene. V was trimmed by 1 base and J by 1 base, leaving 13 bases between them. This CDR3 contains 16 residues. Germline V gives CDR1 SEHNR, CDR2 FQNEAQ (reference sequence). CDR3 region: CASSLVGGIHNYGYTF. CDR3 in DNA: TGTGCCAGCAGCTTAGTAGGCGGGATCCATAACTATGGCTACACCTTC.

The rearrangement uses TRBV6-5 and TRBJ2-2, with TRBD2 identical over 7 bases. The junction had 7 bases not matched to a gene; V was cut back by 6 bases and J by 3 bases. The CDR3 runs 15 residues. Germline CDR1 reads MNHEY; CDR2 reads SVGAGI. In DNA form, the CDR3 reads TGTGCCAGCAGCTTTCTCCGGGGGGACACCGGGGAGCTGTTTTTT. Translating it yields CASSFLRGDTGELFF.

The genes are TRBV6-1 and TRBJ1-1; D is unresolved. Trimming left V 4 bases short and J 6 bases short, with 18 bases between. Germline-derived CDR1 and CDR2 are MNHNS and SASEGT. The CDR3 runs to 15 residues. Here the CDR3 DNA reads TGTGCCAGCAGTGCCCAGTTGAACGGGTTCGCTGAAGCTTTCTTT. Encoded protein: CASSAQLNGFAEAFF.

This clonotype was recorded at least ten times. The chain is built from TRBV20-1 and TRBJ1-6, with D perhaps TRBD1 (6 bases). Germline-derived CDR1 and CDR2 are DFQATT and SNEGSKA (reference sequence). Trimming pared 3 bases from V and 9 bases from J, leaving 12 bases between. This CDR3 has 13 amino acids. CDR3 amino acids: CSASNRERSPLHF. CDR3 nucleotide sequence: TGCAGTGCTAGCAACAGGGAGCGTTCACCCCTCCACTTT.

There are many counts of this clonotype. This sequence joins TRBV29-1 and TRBJ1-3; D possibly corresponds to TRBD1 (6 bases). Per germline, CDR1 SQVTM and CDR2 ANQGSEA. The CDR3 length is 16 residues. V lost 2 bases to trimming and J lost 0 bases, with 14 bases between them. The CDR3 DNA reads TGCAGCGTTGAACTAACAGGGCAGCTCTCTGGAAACACCATATATTTT. The encoded protein is CSVELTGQLSGNTIYF. Using reference TRBV29-1 and TRBJ1-3 for the parts outside the CDR3, the full variable domain is SAVISQKPSRDICQRGTSLTIQCQVDSQVTMMFWYRQQPGQSLTLIATANQGSEATYESGFVIDKFPISRPNLTFSTLTVSNMSPEDSSIYLCSVELTGQLSGNTIYFGEGSWLTVV.

This clonotype was seen many times. V usage is TRBV12-3 or TRBV12-4 and J usage is TRBJ2-1, with no clear D. Trimming left V 2 bases short and J 5 bases short, with 7 bases between. The CDR3 extends over 13 amino acids. CDR3 sequence: CASSLSENNEQFF. CDR3 nucleotides: TGTGCCAGCAGTTTATCAGAAAACAATGAGCAGTTCTTC.

This clonotype has more than one count but fewer than ten. The CDR3 loop is CASSAAQGLSSYNEQFF. In nucleotides, the CDR3 is TGTGCCAGCAGTGCCGCCCAGGGTCTCAGCTCCTACAATGAGCAGTTCTTC. This chain joins TRBV2 and TRBJ2-1; possibly TRBD1 for D (5 bases). The V gene lost 4 bases and the J gene lost 0 bases, with 16 bases spanning the gap. Germline V gene data show CDR1 as SNHLY and CDR2 as FYNNEI. The CDR3 spans 17 residues.

This clonotype was seen repeatedly, ten times or more. CDR3 nucleotide sequence: TGTGCCAGCAGCTTAGTACAGGGACACCTCAATGAGCAGTTCTTC. Amino acid sequence: CASSLVQGHLNEQFF. V usage is TRBV7-2 and J usage is TRBJ2-1; possibly TRBD1 for D (6 bases). This CDR3 contains 15 residues. V lost 1 base to trimming and J lost 6 bases, with 13 bases between them. Germline CDR1 SGHTA, CDR2 FQGNSA.

This clonotype showed up just a few times. The V and J genes are TRBV28 and TRBJ2-1; 7 positions agree with TRBD1. Germline-derived CDR1 and CDR2 are MDHEN and SYDVKM. V lost 7 bases to trimming and J lost 2 bases; unmatched junction nucleotides: 2. The CDR3 has 13 amino acids. The CDR3 reads CASKQGAYNEQFF. CDR3 coding DNA: TGTGCCAGCAAGCAGGGGGCCTACAATGAGCAGTTCTTC.

The chain joins TRBV10-2 to TRBJ2-1, with 9 bases lining up with TRBD2. The V and J ends lost 7 bases and 2 bases, in that order; junction bases with no gene match: 6. CDR3 length: 15 residues. CDR1 is WSHSY and CDR2 is SAAADI in the germline V gene. This chain's CDR3 is CASNAAGGPYNEQFF. CDR3 in DNA: TGCGCCAGCAACGCAGCGGGGGGCCCCTACAATGAGCAGTTCTTC.

This clonotype was detected a few times. The chain has TRBV7-9 and TRBJ2-5, with D unresolved. Germline CDR1 and CDR2: SEHNR and FQNEAQ (reference sequence). The ends were cut back, 0 bases at V and 2 bases at J, with 10 bases in the middle. The CDR3 is 15 residues long. CDR3 amino acids: CASSLATGLQETQYF. CDR3 DNA sequence: TGTGCCAGCAGCTTAGCGACGGGCTTACAAGAGACCCAGTACTTC.

The sample holds a few counts of this clonotype. V usage is TRBV15 and J usage is TRBJ1-3; 7 nucleotides match TRBD1. The CDR3 contains 17 residues. With V trimmed by 5 bases and J by 0 bases, 10 bases remained unmatched. Germline values: CDR1 LNHNV, CDR2 YYDKDF (reference sequence). CDR3 DNA: TGTGCCACCAGCCCACTTAAGGGGGCCTCCTCTGGAAACACCATATATTTT. Translation gives CATSPLKGASSGNTIYF.

The V call is TRBV19, the J call TRBJ1-2; D not certain. CDR3 length equals 14 residues. The germline gives CDR1 LNHDA, CDR2 SQIVND (reference sequence). V gave up 6 bases and J gave up 5 bases, with 16 bases separating them. CDR3 amino acids: CASSLQDGSYGYTF. DNA of the CDR3: TGTGCCAGTAGCCTCCAGGACGGTTCGTATGGCTACACCTTC.

This clonotype was counted at least ten times. The chain employs TRBV20-1 and TRBJ2-1; D possibly matches TRBD1 or TRBD2 (5 bases each). Germline V gene data show CDR1 as DFQATT and CDR2 as SNEGSKA (reference sequence). This CDR3 contains 16 residues. V gave up 4 bases and J gave up 1 base, with 17 bases separating them. CDR3 in DNA: TGCAGTGCTACCCTTGAGGGGTATAATTCCTACAATGAGCAGTTCTTC. Its translation: CSATLEGYNSYNEQFF.

This clonotype was observed a few times. This rearrangement joins TRBV10-2 to TRBJ1-1; D is possibly TRBD1 (5 bases). V was shortened by 3 bases and J by 1 base, with 15 bases between the two germline ends. The CDR3 covers 16 residues. The germline CDR1 and CDR2 sequences are WSHSY and SAAADI. The CDR3 region is CASSDPGTTENTEAFF. CDR3 DNA sequence: TGCGCCAGCAGTGACCCCGGGACGACCGAGAACACTGAAGCTTTCTTT.

This chain links TRBV7-3 with TRBJ2-3; no definite D call. The ends were cut back, 4 bases at V and 6 bases at J, with 14 bases in the middle. This CDR3 has 14 amino acids. The germline V gene has CDR1 SGHTA and CDR2 FQGTGA. The CDR3 loop is CASSSRPNADTQYF. CDR3 bases: TGTGCCAGCAGCTCAAGACCGAACGCGGATACGCAGTATTTT.

At least ten counts were recorded for this clonotype. This chain joins TRBV5-1 and TRBJ2-7, with D possibly TRBD2 on 6 matching bases. The CDR3 contains 14 residues. Looked up from germline, CDR1 is SGHRS and CDR2 is YFSETQ. V was shortened by 4 bases and J by 6 bases, with 17 bases between the two germline ends. The CDR3 spells CASSPTGGTSEQYF. The CDR3 DNA sequence: TGCGCCAGCAGCCCAACCGGGGGAACTAGCGAGCAGTACTTC. The full variable domain, rest sourced from reference TRBV5-1 and TRBJ2-7, is KAGVTQTPRYLIKTRGQQVTLSCSPISGHRSVSWYQQTPGQGLQFLFEYFSETQRNKGNFPGRFSGRQFSNSRSEMNVSTLELGDSALYLCASSPTGGTSEQYFGPGTRLTVT.

This clonotype was seen ten or more times. The rearrangement uses TRBV20-1 and TRBJ2-7; D gene uncertain. There are 11 residues in the CDR3. Trimming removed 5 bases from V and 2 bases from J, with 7 bases in between. The germline CDR1 and CDR2 sequences are DFQATT and SNEGSKA (reference sequence). In DNA form, the CDR3 reads TGCAGTGCTCTCTCGGCCTACGAGCAGTACTTC. Its protein is CSALSAYEQYF.